This entry lists 14 T cell receptor beta chains sequenced from one sample in a study of T cells in Graves' hyperthyroidism and ophthalmopathy (dated 2019 in TCRdb). Library creation used multiplex PCR. Reads for this sample came from an Illumina HiSeq 2000. Amplification of TCR beta CDR3 regions was carried out from RNA transcripts. A first-round RT-PCR of the TCR CDR3 used the HTBI primer set with the Qiagen OneStep RT-PCR kit. Starting from the raw public reads, TCRdb applied fastp trimming at Q25, assembled clones with MiXCR and retained in-frame beta chains. Rows with a matching CDR3 protein are joined into one entry that keeps the most common DNA and genes. For this sample the table gives about 720,000 distinct CDR3 sequences, of which around a sixth were detected only once. Around 17% of the sample goes to the ten largest clones. The sample comprised blood. These receptors originate from a woman aged 50 to 60 with Graves' hyperthyroidism that later progressed to Graves' ophthalmopathy.

A few counts support this clonotype. This chain uses TRBV9 with TRBJ2-2, with D tentatively TRBD1 (6 bases). Germline assignment: CDR1 SGDLS and CDR2 YYNGEE. Trimming shortened V by 0 bases and J by 6 bases, and 9 bases separated the two germline ends. This CDR3 contains 14 residues. The DNA of the CDR3 is TGTGCCAGCAGCGTAGTCTCAGGGGCCGGGGAGCTGTTTTTT. Translating gives CASSVVSGAGELFF.

The rearrangement links TRBV3-1 to TRBJ1-3, with D maybe TRBD1 (5 bases). Germline loops: CDR1 LGHDT, CDR2 YNNKEL (reference sequence). The CDR3 is 16 residues long. Trimming cost V 1 base and J 4 bases, with 14 bases left between them. The CDR3 loop reads CASSQGPGLKGNTIYF. The CDR3 nucleotides read TGTGCCAGCAGCCAAGGTCCAGGGCTGAAAGGAAACACCATATATTTT.

This clonotype was seen only a few times. The rearrangement joins TRBV29-1 to TRBJ2-1; D is tentatively TRBD1 or TRBD2 (6 bases each). V lost 6 bases, J lost 8 bases, and 20 bases lay in between. In germline, CDR1 is SQVTM, CDR2 ANQGSEA. CDR3 length: 14 residues. The CDR3 spells CSVRGTQRVDEQFF. CDR3 in DNA: TGCAGCGTCCGGGGGACACAGCGGGTAGATGAGCAGTTCTTC.

This clonotype was detected only a few times. The chain has TRBV6-1 and TRBJ2-2; perhaps TRBD1 as D (6 bases). V lost 6 bases and J lost 7, with 18 bases in between. The CDR3 has 15 amino acids. CDR1 and CDR2 (germline): MNHNS, SASEGT. Here the CDR3 reads CASSHQGPQGGELFF. CDR3 nucleotide sequence: TGTGCCAGCAGCCACCAGGGGCCACAGGGCGGGGAGCTGTTTTTT.

This clonotype has more than one count but fewer than ten. The rearrangement joins TRBV15 to TRBJ1-6; no reliable D call. The CDR3 totals 16 residues. V gave up 1 base and J gave up 4 bases, with 11 bases separating them. In germline, CDR1 is LNHNV, CDR2 YYDKDF (reference sequence). The CDR3 region is CATSRGFTDYNSPLHF. The CDR3 region has the DNA TGTGCCACCAGCAGAGGTTTCACCGATTATAATTCACCCCTCCACTTT.

There are many counts of this clonotype. V and J are TRBV11-2 and TRBJ2-3; 9 bases agree with TRBD2. This CDR3 comprises 19 residues. CDR1 SGHAT and CDR2 FQNNGV come from the germline V gene. Losses at the gene ends were 2 bases for V and 2 bases for J; bases not matched to a gene: 14. CDR3 in amino acids: CASSLIQGPGGGDTDTQYF. CDR3 DNA sequence: TGTGCCAGCAGCTTAATCCAGGGACCGGGCGGGGGGGACACAGATACGCAGTATTTT.

V and J are TRBV5-1 and TRBJ1-2; D gene unclear. Trimming took 4 bases from V and 8 from J, leaving 18 bases between them. The CDR3 has 14 residues. Looked up from germline, CDR1 is SGHRS and CDR2 is YFSETQ. Written as DNA, the CDR3 is TGCGCCAGCAGCCCACAAGTCGGTACGCAGGGCTACACCTTC. Translated, it gives CASSPQVGTQGYTF.

V is TRBV29-1 and J is TRBJ1-2; 7 positions agree with TRBD1. The germline CDR1 and CDR2 sequences are SQVTM and ANQGSEA. The CDR3 sequence is 14 residues long. V was pared by 4 bases and J by 4 bases, with 9 bases of the junction left unmatched. CDR3 protein: CSVVPGGARYGYTF. The CDR3 nucleotides are TGCAGCGTTGTTCCAGGGGGGGCGCGCTATGGCTACACCTTC.

Ten or more counts support this clonotype. The chain employs TRBV20-1 and TRBJ2-1; D may correspond to TRBD1 or TRBD2 (5 bases each). CDR3 size: 15 residues. Trimming cost V 4 bases and J 7 bases, with 20 bases left between them. From germline, CDR1 is DFQATT and CDR2 SNEGSKA (reference sequence). This CDR3 reads CSATRDRVAVNEQFF. The DNA for the CDR3 is TGCAGTGCTACCCGGGACCGCGTGGCGGTTAATGAGCAGTTCTTC.

The CDR3 nucleotides read TGTGCCAGCAGGGAGACAGGGGTCACGGTCACTGAAGCTTTCTTT. Amino acids: CASRETGVTVTEAFF. The chain combines TRBV6-1 with TRBJ1-1, with 8 bases that match TRBD1. V lost 6 bases and J lost 4; bases outside the gene matches: 10. Germline values: CDR1 MNHNS, CDR2 SASEGT. The CDR3 length is 15 residues.

V is TRBV3-1 and J is TRBJ2-2; 12 bases fit TRBD2. Germline V gives CDR1 LGHDT, CDR2 YNNKEL (reference sequence). The V and J ends lost 4 bases and 4 bases, in that order; junction bases with no gene match: 4. There are 16 residues in the CDR3. The DNA of the CDR3 is TGTGCCAGCAGCCCCAGGACTAGCGGGGTCACCGGGGAGCTGTTTTTT. It encodes CASSPRTSGVTGELFF. Full variable domain (missing parts from reference TRBV3-1 and TRBJ2-2): DTAVSQTPKYLVTQMGNDKSIKCEQNLGHDTMYWYKQDSKKFLKIMFSYNNKELIINETVPNRFSPKSPDKAHLNLHINSLELGDSAVYFCASSPRTSGVTGELFFGEGSRLTVL.

This clonotype was counted only a few times. The J gene is TRBJ2-1, the V gene TRBV7-3; no reliable D call. Germline V gene sequence: CDR1 SGHTA, CDR2 FQGTGA. V dropped 0 bases and J dropped 5 bases, with 8 bases sitting between them. This CDR3 is built from 14 residues. The CDR3 loop is CASSLTSQDNEQFF. Written as DNA, the CDR3 is TGTGCCAGCAGCTTAACCTCTCAAGACAATGAGCAGTTCTTC.

There are many counts of this clonotype. DNA of the CDR3: TGTGCCAGCAGTTGGGACGGGACTCCGAACACTGAAGCTTTCTTT. It is translated as CASSWDGTPNTEAFF. The V gene is TRBV9, the J gene TRBJ1-1; the D gene is possibly TRBD1 (5 bases). V was shortened by 5 bases and J by 1 base, with 15 bases between the two germline ends. Germline-derived CDR1 and CDR2 are SGDLS and YYNGEE. The CDR3 length is 15 residues.

The chain carries TRBV7-9 and TRBJ1-4; possibly TRBD1 for D (5 bases). This CDR3 has 13 residues. V was pared by 5 bases and J by 7 bases, with 11 bases between. Germline V gene data show CDR1 as SEHNR and CDR2 as FQNEAQ (reference sequence). In DNA, the CDR3 is TGTGCCAGCAGCCGACAGATTTCTGAAAAACTGTTTTTT. This translates into CASSRQISEKLFF.